This T cell receptor (beta chain) was obtained from a study of blood T cells in healthy people across ages. Study conclusions and caveats: CMV status of donors was not determined, possibly confounding expanded clonotype changes.

The CDR3 is 17 residues long. Germline values: CDR1 MNHNY, CDR2 SVGAGI (reference sequence). There were at least 5.5 micrograms of total RNA extracted from every sample. Remarks on this clonotype: The target antigen is unknown. At one boundary the junction diverges from the germline segment, which might be a read error.

A second PCR, run for about 6 to 11 cycles, used a sample-barcoded 5' primer plus a J-beta primer mix. MiXCR, applied by TCRdb to the 5' RACE reads, yields one record per CDR3 protein. This sample yields approximately 690,000 distinct CDR3 sequences, of which roughly 53% are seen a single time; roughly 34% belongs to the top ten. This TCR was recovered from a man in his sixties in good health. Sequenced sample: blood. The chain links TRBV6-6 to TRBJ1-2; a possible D gene is TRBD1 (5 bases). The chain's CDR3 is CASSYVEGAGWNFGYTF. DNA of the CDR3: TGTGCCAGCAGTTACGTCGAAGGGGCAGGGTGGAACTTTGGCTACACCTTC.